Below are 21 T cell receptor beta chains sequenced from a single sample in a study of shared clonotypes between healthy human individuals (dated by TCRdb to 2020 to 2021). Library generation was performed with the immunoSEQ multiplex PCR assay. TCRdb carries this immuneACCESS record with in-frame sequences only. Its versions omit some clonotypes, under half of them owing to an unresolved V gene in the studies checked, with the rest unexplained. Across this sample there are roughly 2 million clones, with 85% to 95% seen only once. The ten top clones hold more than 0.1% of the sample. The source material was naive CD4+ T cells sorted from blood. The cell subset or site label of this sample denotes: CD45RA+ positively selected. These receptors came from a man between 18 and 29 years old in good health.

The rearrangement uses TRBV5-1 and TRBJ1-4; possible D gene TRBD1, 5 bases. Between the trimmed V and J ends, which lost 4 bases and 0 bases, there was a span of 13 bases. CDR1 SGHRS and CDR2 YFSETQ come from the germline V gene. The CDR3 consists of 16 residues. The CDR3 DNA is TGCGCCAGCAGCCGAGGGGCGGTAGCAACTAATGAAAAACTGTTTTTT. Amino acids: CASSRGAVATNEKLFF.

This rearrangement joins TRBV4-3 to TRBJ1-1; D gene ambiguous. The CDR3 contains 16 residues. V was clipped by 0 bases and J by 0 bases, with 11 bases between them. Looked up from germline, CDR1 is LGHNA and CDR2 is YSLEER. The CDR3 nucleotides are TGCGCCAGCAGCCAAGATGGAGGCAATTTGAACACTGAAGCTTTCTTT. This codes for CASSQDGGNLNTEAFF.

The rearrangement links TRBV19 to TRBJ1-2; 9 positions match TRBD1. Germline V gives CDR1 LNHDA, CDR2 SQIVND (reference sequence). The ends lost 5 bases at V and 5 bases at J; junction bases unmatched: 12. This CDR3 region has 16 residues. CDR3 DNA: TGTGCCAGTAGTCCGCGGACAGGGGTGTACGGATATGGCTACACCTTC. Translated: CASSPRTGVYGYGYTF.

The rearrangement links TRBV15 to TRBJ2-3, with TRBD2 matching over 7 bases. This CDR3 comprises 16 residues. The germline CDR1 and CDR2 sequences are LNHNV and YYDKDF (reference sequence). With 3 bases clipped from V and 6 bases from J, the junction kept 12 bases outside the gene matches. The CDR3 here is CATSRGERDSWDTQYF. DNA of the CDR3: TGTGCCACCAGCAGGGGAGAGCGGGATTCGTGGGATACGCAGTATTTT. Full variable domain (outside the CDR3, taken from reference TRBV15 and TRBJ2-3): DAMVIQNPRYQVTQFGKPVTLSCSQTLNHNVMYWYQQKSSQAPKLLFHYYDKDFNNEADTPDNFQSRRPNTSFCFLDIRSPGLGDTAMYLCATSRGERDSWDTQYFGPGTRLTVL.

As DNA, the CDR3 is TGTGCCAGCAGTTTAAATAGGTGGGGGTCGGACTCCTACGAGCAGTACTTC. The encoded protein is CASSLNRWGSDSYEQYF. J is TRBJ2-7 and V is TRBV28; D could derive from TRBD1 or TRBD2 (5 bases each). There are 17 residues in the CDR3. Per germline, CDR1 MDHEN and CDR2 SYDVKM. Trimming shortened V by 2 bases and J by 0 bases, and 17 bases separated the two germline ends.

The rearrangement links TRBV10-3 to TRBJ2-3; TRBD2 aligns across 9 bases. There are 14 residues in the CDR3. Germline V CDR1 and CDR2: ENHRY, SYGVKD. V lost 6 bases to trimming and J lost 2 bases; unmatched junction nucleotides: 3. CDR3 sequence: CAIRLAGTTDTQYF. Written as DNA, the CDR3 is TGTGCCATCAGGCTAGCGGGGACCACAGATACGCAGTATTTT.

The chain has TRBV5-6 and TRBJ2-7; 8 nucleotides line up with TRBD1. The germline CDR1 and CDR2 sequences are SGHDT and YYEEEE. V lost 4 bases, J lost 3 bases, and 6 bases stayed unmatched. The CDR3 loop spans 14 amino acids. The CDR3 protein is CASSRTGIIYEQYF. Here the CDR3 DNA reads TGTGCCAGCAGCCGGACAGGGATCATCTACGAGCAGTACTTC.

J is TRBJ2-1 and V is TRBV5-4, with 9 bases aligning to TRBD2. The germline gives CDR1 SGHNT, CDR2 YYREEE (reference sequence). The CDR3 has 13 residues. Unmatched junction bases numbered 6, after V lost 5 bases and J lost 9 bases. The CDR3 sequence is CASRDSGRPEQFF. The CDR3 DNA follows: TGTGCCAGCAGGGATAGCGGGAGACCTGAGCAGTTCTTC.

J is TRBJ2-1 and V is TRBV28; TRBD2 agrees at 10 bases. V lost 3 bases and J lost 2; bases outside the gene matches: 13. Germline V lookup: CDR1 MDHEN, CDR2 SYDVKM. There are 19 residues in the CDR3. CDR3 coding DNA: TGTGCCAGCAGTTTTCCCCCCGGGGTAGCGGGGGGTACCTACAATGAGCAGTTCTTC. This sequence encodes CASSFPPGVAGGTYNEQFF.

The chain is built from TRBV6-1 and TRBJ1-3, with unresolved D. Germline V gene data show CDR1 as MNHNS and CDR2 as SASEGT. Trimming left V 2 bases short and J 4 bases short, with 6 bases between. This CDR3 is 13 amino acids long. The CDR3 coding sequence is TGTGCCAGCAGTGAAAATATGGGAAACACCATATATTTT. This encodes CASSENMGNTIYF.

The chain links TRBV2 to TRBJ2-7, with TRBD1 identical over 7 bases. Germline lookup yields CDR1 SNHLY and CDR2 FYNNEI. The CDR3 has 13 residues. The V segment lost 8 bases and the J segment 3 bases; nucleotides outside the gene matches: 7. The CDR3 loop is CASGDSFLYEQYF. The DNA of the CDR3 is TGTGCCAGCGGGGACAGTTTTCTCTACGAGCAGTACTTC.

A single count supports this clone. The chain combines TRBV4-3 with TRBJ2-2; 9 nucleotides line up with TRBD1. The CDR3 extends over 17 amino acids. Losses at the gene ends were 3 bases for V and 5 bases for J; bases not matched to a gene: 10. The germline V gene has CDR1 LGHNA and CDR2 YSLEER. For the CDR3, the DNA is TGCGCCAGCAGCCATTATACCTGGACAGGGGAAACCGGGGAGCTGTTTTTT. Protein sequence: CASSHYTWTGETGELFF.

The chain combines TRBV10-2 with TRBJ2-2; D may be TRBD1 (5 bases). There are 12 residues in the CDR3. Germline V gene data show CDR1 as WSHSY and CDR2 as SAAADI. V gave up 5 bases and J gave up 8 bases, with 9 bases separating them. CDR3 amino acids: CASSPQGGELFF. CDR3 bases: TGCGCCAGCAGTCCGCAGGGAGGGGAGCTGTTTTTT.

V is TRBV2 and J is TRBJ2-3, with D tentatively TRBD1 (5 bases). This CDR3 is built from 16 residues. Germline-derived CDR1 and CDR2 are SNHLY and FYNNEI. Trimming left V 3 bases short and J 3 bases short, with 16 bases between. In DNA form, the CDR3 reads TGTGCCAGCAGTGATACAGGCCCCAAGGCTACAGATACGCAGTATTTT. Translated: CASSDTGPKATDTQYF. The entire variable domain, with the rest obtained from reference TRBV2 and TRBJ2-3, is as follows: EPEVTQTPSHQVTQMGQEVILRCVPISNHLYFYWYRQILGQKVEFLVSFYNNEISEKSEIFDDQFSVERPDGSNFTLKIRSTKLEDSAMYFCASSDTGPKATDTQYFGPGTRLTVL.

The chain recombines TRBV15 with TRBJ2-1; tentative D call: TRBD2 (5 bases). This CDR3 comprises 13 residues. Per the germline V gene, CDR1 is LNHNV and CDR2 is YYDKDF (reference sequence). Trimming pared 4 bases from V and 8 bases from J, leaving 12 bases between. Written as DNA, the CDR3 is TGTGCCACCAGCACGACTGCGGGCTATGAGCAGTTCTTC. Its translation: CATSTTAGYEQFF. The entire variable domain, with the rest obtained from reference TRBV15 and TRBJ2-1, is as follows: DAMVIQNPRYQVTQFGKPVTLSCSQTLNHNVMYWYQQKSSQAPKLLFHYYDKDFNNEADTPDNFQSRRPNTSFCFLDIRSPGLGDTAMYLCATSTTAGYEQFFGPGTRLTVL.

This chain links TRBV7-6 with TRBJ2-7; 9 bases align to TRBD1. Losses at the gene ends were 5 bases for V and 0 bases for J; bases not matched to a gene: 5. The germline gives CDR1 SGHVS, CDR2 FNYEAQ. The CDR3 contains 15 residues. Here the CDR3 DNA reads TGTGCCAGCAGCCCTGACAGGGGGAGCTCCTACGAGCAGTACTTC. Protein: CASSPDRGSSYEQYF.

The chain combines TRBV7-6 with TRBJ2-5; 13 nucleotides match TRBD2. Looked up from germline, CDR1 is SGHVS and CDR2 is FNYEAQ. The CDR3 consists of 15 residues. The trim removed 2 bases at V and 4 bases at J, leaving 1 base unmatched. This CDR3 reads CASSLTSGRVETQYF. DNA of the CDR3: TGTGCCAGCAGCTTAACTAGCGGGAGGGTAGAGACCCAGTACTTC.

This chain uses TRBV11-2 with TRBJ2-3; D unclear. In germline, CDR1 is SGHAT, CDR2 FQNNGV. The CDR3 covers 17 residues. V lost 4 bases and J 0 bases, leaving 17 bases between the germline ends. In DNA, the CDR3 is TGTGCCAGCAGCTCAACGCGTCTTGCAACTAGCACAGATACGCAGTATTTT. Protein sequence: CASSSTRLATSTDTQYF.

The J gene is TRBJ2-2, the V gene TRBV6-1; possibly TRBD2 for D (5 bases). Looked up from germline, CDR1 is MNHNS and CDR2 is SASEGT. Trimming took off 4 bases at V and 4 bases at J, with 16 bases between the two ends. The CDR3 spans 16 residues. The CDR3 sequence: CASSVSGSTATGELFF. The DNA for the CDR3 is TGTGCCAGCAGTGTCTCGGGATCAACGGCCACCGGGGAGCTGTTTTTT.

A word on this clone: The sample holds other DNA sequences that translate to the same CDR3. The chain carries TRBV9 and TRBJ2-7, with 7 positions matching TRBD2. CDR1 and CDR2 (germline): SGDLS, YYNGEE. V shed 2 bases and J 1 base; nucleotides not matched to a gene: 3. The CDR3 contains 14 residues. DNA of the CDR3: TGTGCCAGCAGCGTGGGGGAGGGGTCCTACGAGCAGTACTTC. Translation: CASSVGEGSYEQYF.

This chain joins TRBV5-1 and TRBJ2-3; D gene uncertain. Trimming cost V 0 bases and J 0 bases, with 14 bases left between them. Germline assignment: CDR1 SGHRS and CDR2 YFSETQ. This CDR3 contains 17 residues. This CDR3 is CASSLVLESTSTDTQYF. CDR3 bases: TGCGCCAGCAGCTTGGTTCTCGAGTCGACTAGCACAGATACGCAGTATTTT.